One and the same sample provided the 17 T cell receptor beta chains below, sequenced in a study of blood T cell repertoires in COVID-19. Generated by immunoSEQ multiplex PCR, the TCRdb table keeps only in-frame clones and is missing some. The repertoire includes under 300,000 clones, roughly three quarters of them detected once, and over 3% sits in the top ten. The source material was peripheral blood. The receptors derive from a middle-aged woman with active or convalescent COVID-19.

This clone was observed a few times. The V gene is TRBV9, the J gene TRBJ1-2; TRBD1 agrees at 10 bases. Unmatched junction bases numbered 7, after V lost 4 bases and J lost 7 bases. The CDR3 is 14 residues long. Germline V gene data show CDR1 as SGDLS and CDR2 as YYNGEE. Written as DNA, the CDR3 is TGTGCCAGCAGCCCAAGGACAGGGGGTTTTGGCTACACCTTC. Protein product: CASSPRTGGFGYTF.

This chain links TRBV9 with TRBJ1-2; 7 bases are a match to TRBD1. The CDR3 contains 13 residues. CDR1 and CDR2 (germline): SGDLS, YYNGEE. Trimming took 5 bases from V and 7 from J; bases not matched to a gene: 8. DNA for the CDR3: TGTGCCAGCAGGTACCGGGACAGCGTTGGCTACACCTTC. This encodes CASRYRDSVGYTF.

This chain connects TRBV5-4 to TRBJ1-1, with 7 bases that match TRBD1. CDR1 is SGHNT and CDR2 is YYREEE in the germline V gene (reference sequence). J was trimmed by 5 bases and V by 4 bases; bases with no gene match: 8. CDR3 length equals 14 residues. In nucleotides, the CDR3 is TGTGCCAGCAGCGCCAGACAGGGCAAGACTGAAGCTTTCTTT. Protein: CASSARQGKTEAFF.

The chain carries TRBV6-5 and TRBJ2-1; TRBD2 aligns across 11 bases. Germline V lookup: CDR1 MNHEY, CDR2 SVGAGI. This CDR3 contains 15 residues. The V gene end was trimmed by 7 bases and the J gene end by 4 bases; junction bases not matched to a gene: 6. CDR3 in DNA: TGTGCCAGCAAACTCCTAGCGGGGGGATACAATGAGCAGTTCTTC. Translating gives CASKLLAGGYNEQFF.

The chain uses TRBV27 and TRBJ2-5, with 8 bases fitting TRBD2. This CDR3 contains 15 residues. The V gene's germline CDR1 is MNHEY and CDR2 SMNVEV (reference sequence). With 3 bases clipped from V and 2 bases from J, the junction kept 5 bases outside the gene matches. The CDR3 DNA is TGTGCCAGCAGTTTCTGGGGCGGGGGGCAAGAGACCCAGTACTTC. This translates into CASSFWGGGQETQYF.

V and J are TRBV4-1 and TRBJ2-7, with D possibly TRBD1 on 5 matching bases. Trimming cost V 0 bases and J 2 bases, with 8 bases left between them. The CDR3 is 14 residues long. Germline V CDR1 and CDR2: MGHRA, YSYEKL. CDR3: CASSQDDRTYEQYV. DNA of the CDR3: TGCGCCAGCAGCCAAGACGACAGAACCTACGAGCAGTACGTC.

The chain carries TRBV7-9 and TRBJ1-4, with 7 bases fitting TRBD1. The CDR3 totals 14 residues. The trim removed 5 bases at V and 6 bases at J, leaving 6 bases unmatched. Germline V gene lookup returns CDR1 SEHNR and CDR2 FQNEAQ (reference sequence). The CDR3: CASSIDRVDEKLFF. In DNA, the CDR3 is TGTGCCAGCAGCATTGACAGGGTGGATGAAAAACTGTTTTTT.

The chain carries TRBV6-6 and TRBJ1-5; D is perhaps TRBD1 (5 bases). Trimming removed 2 bases at V and 7 bases at J, with 9 bases between. The germline V gene encodes CDR1 MNHNY and CDR2 SVGAGI (reference sequence). This CDR3 spans 13 amino acids. Here the CDR3 reads CASSYGGGQPQHF. The DNA for the CDR3 is TGTGCCAGCAGTTACGGGGGGGGGCAGCCCCAGCATTTT.

The genes are TRBV5-6 and TRBJ1-6; D is ambiguous. Germline-derived CDR1 and CDR2 are SGHDT and YYEEEE. Trimming stripped 2 bases from V and 0 bases from J, with 15 bases between. The CDR3 runs 18 residues. The DNA of the CDR3 is TGTGCCAGCAGCTTAAAATTCCGGGAACTCTCCTATAATTCACCCCTCCACTTT. Protein sequence: CASSLKFRELSYNSPLHF.

This rearrangement joins TRBV3-1 (or the pseudogene TRBV3-2) to TRBJ2-1; TRBD2 matches at 8 bases. After removal of 7 bases from V and 10 bases from J, the junction contained 15 bases not matched to a gene. The CDR3 loop spans 15 amino acids. Per germline, CDR1 LGHDT and CDR2 YNNKEL (reference sequence). For the CDR3, the DNA is TGTGCCAGCACCACTGCGGGGGGCGGAGCGCGCGAGCAGTTCTTC. Translation gives CASTTAGGGAREQFF.

This clone was recorded once. V and J are TRBV18 and TRBJ2-3, with D unresolved. Between the trimmed V and J ends, which lost 3 bases and 2 bases, there was a span of 9 bases. From germline, CDR1 is KGHSH and CDR2 LQKENI. This CDR3 is 14 amino acids long. The CDR3 loop reads CASSPQNPTDTQYF. For the CDR3, the DNA is TGTGCCAGCTCACCCCAGAATCCCACAGATACGCAGTATTTT.

This chain links TRBV13 with TRBJ1-1; 8 bases align to TRBD1. Germline trimming cut 5 bases from V and 0 bases from J; bases unmatched to any gene: 5. Germline V gene data show CDR1 as PRHDT and CDR2 as FYEKMQ (reference sequence). This CDR3 spans 15 amino acids. CDR3 loop: CASSVNRGVNTEAFF. The CDR3 DNA is TGTGCCAGCAGCGTTAACAGGGGGGTGAACACTGAAGCTTTCTTT. The full variable domain, in which reference TRBV13 and TRBJ1-1 provide the parts outside the CDR3, is AAGVIQSPRHLIKEKRETATLKCYPIPRHDTVYWYQQGPGQDPQFLISFYEKMQSDKGSIPDRFSAQQFSDYHSELNMSSLELGDSALYFCASSVNRGVNTEAFFGQGTRLTVV.

The V gene is TRBV10-3, the J gene TRBJ1-2; D possibly corresponds to TRBD1 (6 bases). Germline values: CDR1 ENHRY, CDR2 SYGVKD. Trimming stripped 0 bases from V and 8 bases from J, with 13 bases between. The CDR3 covers 14 residues. The CDR3 nucleotides are TGTGCCATCAGTGAGTCGATGGGGACACCAGGCTACACCTTC. As protein: CAISESMGTPGYTF.

The count of this clone is one. This rearrangement joins TRBV5-1 to TRBJ2-6; maybe TRBD1 (6 bases). The CDR3 totals 18 residues. V was trimmed by 3 bases and J by 0 bases, leaving 16 bases between them. CDR1 SGHRS and CDR2 YFSETQ come from the germline V gene. The CDR3 spells CASSWVSGVNSGANVLTF. The CDR3 bases are TGCGCCAGCAGCTGGGTTTCAGGGGTCAACTCTGGGGCCAACGTCCTGACTTTC. Looking up the rest from reference TRBV5-1 and TRBJ2-6 gives the full variable domain: KAGVTQTPRYLIKTRGQQVTLSCSPISGHRSVSWYQQTPGQGLQFLFEYFSETQRNKGNFPGRFSGRQFSNSRSEMNVSTLELGDSALYLCASSWVSGVNSGANVLTFGAGSRLTVL.

The rearrangement joins TRBV7-9 to TRBJ1-4, with D perhaps matching TRBD1 (5 bases). In germline, CDR1 is SEHNR, CDR2 FQNEAQ (reference sequence). Trimming shortened V by 3 bases and J by 4 bases, and 18 bases separated the two germline ends. CDR3 length equals 17 residues. As DNA, the CDR3 is TGTGCCAGCAGCTTCGTCTGGGCAGGGCTTCTTAATGAAAAACTGTTTTTT. Its translation is CASSFVWAGLLNEKLFF.

The chain combines TRBV6-1 with TRBJ1-1; unclear D gene. CDR3 size: 15 residues. V was shortened by 0 bases and J by 5 bases, with 13 bases between the two germline ends. CDR1 MNHNS and CDR2 SASEGT come from the germline V gene. The CDR3 region is CASSEALRGETEAFF. CDR3 coding DNA: TGTGCCAGCAGTGAAGCGCTCCGGGGAGAGACTGAAGCTTTCTTT.

V and J are TRBV7-3 and TRBJ1-6, with D tentatively TRBD1 (5 bases). Trimming removed 2 bases from V and 6 bases from J, with 8 bases in between. Germline CDR1 and CDR2: SGHTA and FQGTGA. This CDR3 comprises 14 residues. The CDR3 DNA reads TGTGCCAGCAGCTTATTAGGGGTTAATTCACCCCTCCACTTT. Translated: CASSLLGVNSPLHF.